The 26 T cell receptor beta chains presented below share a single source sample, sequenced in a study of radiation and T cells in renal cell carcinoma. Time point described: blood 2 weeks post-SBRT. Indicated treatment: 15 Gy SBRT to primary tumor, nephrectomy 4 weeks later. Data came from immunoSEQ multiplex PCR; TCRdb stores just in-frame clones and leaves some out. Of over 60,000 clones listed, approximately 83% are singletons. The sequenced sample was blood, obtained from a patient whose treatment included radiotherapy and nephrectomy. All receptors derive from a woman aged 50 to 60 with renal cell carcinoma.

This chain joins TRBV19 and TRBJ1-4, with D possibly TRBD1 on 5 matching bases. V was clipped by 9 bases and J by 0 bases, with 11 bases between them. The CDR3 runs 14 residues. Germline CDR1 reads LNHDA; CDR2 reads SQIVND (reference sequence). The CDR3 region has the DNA TGTGCCAGCCGACAAGGGGCAACTAATGAAAAACTGTTTTTT. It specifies CASRQGATNEKLFF.

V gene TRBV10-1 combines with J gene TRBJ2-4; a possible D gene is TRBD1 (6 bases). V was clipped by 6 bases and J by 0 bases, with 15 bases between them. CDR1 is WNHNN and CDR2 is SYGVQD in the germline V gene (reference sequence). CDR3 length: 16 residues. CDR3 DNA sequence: TGCGCCAGCAGGGACTGGACAGTCCTAGCCAAAAACATTCAGTACTTC. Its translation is CASRDWTVLAKNIQYF.

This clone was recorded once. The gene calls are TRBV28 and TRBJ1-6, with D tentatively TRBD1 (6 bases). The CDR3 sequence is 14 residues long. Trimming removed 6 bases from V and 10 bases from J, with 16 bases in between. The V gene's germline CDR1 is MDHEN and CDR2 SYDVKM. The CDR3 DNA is TGTGCCAGCAGATCCGGGGGCCCGGGCTCACCCCTCCACTTT. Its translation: CASRSGGPGSPLHF.

The CDR3 sequence is CASSLMGRLYGYTF. The CDR3 DNA follows: TGTGCCAGCAGCCTGATGGGGCGTCTTTATGGCTACACCTTC. The chain uses TRBV14 and TRBJ1-2; D perhaps matches TRBD1 (5 bases). The germline gives CDR1 SGHDN, CDR2 FVKESK. V was cut by 4 bases and J by 5 bases, with 14 bases left in between. The CDR3 consists of 14 residues.

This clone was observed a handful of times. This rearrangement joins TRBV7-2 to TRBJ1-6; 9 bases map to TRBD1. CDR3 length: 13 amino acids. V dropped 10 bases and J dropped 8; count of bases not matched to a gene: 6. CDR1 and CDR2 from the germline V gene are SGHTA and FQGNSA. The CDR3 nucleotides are TGTGCCACCAAGGGACAGGGATATTCACCCCTCCACTTT. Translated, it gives CATKGQGYSPLHF. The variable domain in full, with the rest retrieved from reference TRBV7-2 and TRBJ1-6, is GAGVSQSPSNKVTEKGKDVELRCDPISGHTALYWYRQSLGQGLEFLIYFQGNSAPDKSGLPSDRFSAERTGGSVSTLTIQRTQQEDSAVYLCATKGQGYSPLHFGNGTRLTVT.

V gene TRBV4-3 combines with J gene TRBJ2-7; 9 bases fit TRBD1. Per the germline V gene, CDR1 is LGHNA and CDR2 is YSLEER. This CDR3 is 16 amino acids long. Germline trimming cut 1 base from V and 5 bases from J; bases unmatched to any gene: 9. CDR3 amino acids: CASSQALGTGYNEQYF. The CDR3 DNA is TGCGCCAGCAGCCAAGCTCTAGGGACAGGGTATAACGAGCAGTACTTC.

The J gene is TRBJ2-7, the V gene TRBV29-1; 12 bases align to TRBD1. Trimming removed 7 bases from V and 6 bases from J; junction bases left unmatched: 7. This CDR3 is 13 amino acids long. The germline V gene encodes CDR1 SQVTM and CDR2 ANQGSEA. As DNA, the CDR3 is TGCAGCGGCGGGACAGGGGGCATGGGCGAGCAGTACTTC. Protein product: CSGGTGGMGEQYF.

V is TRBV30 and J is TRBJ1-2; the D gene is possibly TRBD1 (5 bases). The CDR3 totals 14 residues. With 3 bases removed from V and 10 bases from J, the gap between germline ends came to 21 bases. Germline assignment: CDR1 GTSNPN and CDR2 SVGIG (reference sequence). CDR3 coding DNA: TGTGCCTGGAGCGATAAGGGACCGGAGAGTGACTACACCTTC. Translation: CAWSDKGPESDYTF. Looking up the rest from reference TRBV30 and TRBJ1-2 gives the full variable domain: SQTIHQWPATLVQPVGSPLSLECTVEGTSNPNLYWYRQAAGRGLQLLFYSVGIGQISSEVPQNLSASRPQDRQFILSSKKLLLSDSGFYLCAWSDKGPESDYTFGSGTRLTVV.

As DNA, the CDR3 is TGCGCCAGCAGCTTGGACGGGACAGGGTTTATGGGTGAGCAGTTCTTC. It yields the protein CASSLDGTGFMGEQFF. The chain employs TRBV5-1 and TRBJ2-1; TRBD1 matches at 9 bases. The CDR3 runs 16 residues. CDR1 is SGHRS, CDR2 YFSETQ, per germline. V was pared by 0 bases and J by 9 bases, with 10 bases of the junction left unmatched.

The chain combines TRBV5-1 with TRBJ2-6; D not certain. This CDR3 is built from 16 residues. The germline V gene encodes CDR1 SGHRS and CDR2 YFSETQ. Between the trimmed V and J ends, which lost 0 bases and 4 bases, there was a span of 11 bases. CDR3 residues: CASSLVGAVGANVLTF. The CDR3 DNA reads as TGCGCCAGCAGCTTGGTAGGCGCGGTCGGGGCCAACGTCCTGACTTTC.

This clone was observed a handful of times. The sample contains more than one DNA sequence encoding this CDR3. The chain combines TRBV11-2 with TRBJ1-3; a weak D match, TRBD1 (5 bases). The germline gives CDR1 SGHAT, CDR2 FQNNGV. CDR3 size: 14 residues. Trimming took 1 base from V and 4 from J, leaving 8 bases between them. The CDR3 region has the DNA TGTGCCAGCAGCTTAGCAGGGCGAGGAAACACCATATATTTT. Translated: CASSLAGRGNTIYF.

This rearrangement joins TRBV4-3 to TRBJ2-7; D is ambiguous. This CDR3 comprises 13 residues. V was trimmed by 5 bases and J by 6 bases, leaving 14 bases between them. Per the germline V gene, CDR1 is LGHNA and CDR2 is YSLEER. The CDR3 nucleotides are TGCGCCAGCAGCTACTACCGAGGCAGCGAGCAGTACTTC. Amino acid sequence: CASSYYRGSEQYF.

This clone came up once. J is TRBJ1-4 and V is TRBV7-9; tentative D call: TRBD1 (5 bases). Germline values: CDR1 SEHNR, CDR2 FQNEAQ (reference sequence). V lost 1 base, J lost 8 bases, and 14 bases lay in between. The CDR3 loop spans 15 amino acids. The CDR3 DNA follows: TGTGCCAGCAGCTTAGGTGGAGGGGTAAAGGAAAAACTGTTTTTT. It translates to CASSLGGGVKEKLFF.

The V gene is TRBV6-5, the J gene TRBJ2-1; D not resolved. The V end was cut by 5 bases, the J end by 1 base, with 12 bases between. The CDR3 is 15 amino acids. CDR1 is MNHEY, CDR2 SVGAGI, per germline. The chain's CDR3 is CASSPQISSYNEQFF. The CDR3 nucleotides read TGTGCCAGCAGTCCCCAGATTAGTTCCTACAATGAGCAGTTCTTC.

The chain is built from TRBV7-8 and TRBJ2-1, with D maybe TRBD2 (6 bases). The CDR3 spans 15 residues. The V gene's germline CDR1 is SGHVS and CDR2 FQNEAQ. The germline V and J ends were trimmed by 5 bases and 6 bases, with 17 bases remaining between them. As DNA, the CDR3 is TGTGCCAGCAGCCCACAGGCGGGATGGGGCAATGAGCAGTTCTTC. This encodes CASSPQAGWGNEQFF.

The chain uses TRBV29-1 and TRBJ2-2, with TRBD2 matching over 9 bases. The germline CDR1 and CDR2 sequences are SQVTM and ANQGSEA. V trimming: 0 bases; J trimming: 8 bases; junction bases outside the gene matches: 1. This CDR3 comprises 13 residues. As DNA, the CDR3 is TGCAGCGTTGAAGAGGCGGGAGGGGGGGAGCTGTTTTTT. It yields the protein CSVEEAGGGELFF.

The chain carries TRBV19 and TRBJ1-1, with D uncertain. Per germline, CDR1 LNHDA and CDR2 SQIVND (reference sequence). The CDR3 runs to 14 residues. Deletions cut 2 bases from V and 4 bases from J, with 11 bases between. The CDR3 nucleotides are TGTGCCAGTAGTATATCAGAGGGAGTCACTGAAGCTTTCTTT. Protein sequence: CASSISEGVTEAFF.

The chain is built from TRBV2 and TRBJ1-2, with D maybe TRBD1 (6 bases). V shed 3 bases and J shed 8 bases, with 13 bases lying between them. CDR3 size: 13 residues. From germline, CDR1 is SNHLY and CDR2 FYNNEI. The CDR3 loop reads CASSDTGHGGYTF. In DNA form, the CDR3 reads TGTGCCAGCAGTGACACAGGGCATGGAGGCTACACCTTC.

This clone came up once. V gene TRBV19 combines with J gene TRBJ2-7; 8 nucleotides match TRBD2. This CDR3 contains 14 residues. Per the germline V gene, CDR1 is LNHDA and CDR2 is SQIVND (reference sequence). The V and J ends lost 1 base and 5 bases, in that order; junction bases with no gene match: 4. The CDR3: CASSIVSGGHEQYF. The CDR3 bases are TGTGCCAGTAGTATAGTGAGCGGGGGCCACGAGCAGTACTTC.

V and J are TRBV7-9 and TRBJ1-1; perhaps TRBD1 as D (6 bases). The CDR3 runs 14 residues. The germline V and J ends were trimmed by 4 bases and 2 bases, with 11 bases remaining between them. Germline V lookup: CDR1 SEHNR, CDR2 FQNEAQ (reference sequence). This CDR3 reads CASSYGQFNTEAFF. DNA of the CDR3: TGTGCCAGCAGCTACGGACAGTTCAACACTGAAGCTTTCTTT.

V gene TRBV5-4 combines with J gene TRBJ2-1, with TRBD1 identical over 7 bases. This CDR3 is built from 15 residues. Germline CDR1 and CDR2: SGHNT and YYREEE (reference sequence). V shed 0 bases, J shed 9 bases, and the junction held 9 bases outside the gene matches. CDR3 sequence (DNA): TGTGCCAGCAGCTTGGGGACAGGCAGACCGGGTGAGCAGTTCTTC. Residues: CASSLGTGRPGEQFF.

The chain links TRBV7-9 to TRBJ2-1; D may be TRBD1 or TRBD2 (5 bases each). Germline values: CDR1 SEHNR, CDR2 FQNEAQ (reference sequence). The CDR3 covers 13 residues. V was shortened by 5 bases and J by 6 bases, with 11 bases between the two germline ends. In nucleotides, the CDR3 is TGTGCCAGCAGCCGGGACGGCCCCAATGAGCAGTTCTTC. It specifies CASSRDGPNEQFF. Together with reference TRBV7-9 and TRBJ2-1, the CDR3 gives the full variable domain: DTGVSQNPRHKITKRGQNVTFRCDPISEHNRLYWYRQTLGQGPEFLTYFQNEAQLEKSRLLSDRFSAERPKGSFSTLEIQRTEQGDSAMYLCASSRDGPNEQFFGPGTRLTVL.

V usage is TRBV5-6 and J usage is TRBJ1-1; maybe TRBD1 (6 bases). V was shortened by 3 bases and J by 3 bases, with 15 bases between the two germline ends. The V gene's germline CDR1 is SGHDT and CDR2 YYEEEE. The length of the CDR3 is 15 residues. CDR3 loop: CASSSDSRGDTEAFF. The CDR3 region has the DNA TGTGCCAGCAGCTCCGACAGTAGGGGGGACACTGAAGCTTTCTTT. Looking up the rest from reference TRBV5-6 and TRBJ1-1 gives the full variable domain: DAGVTQSPTHLIKTRGQQVTLRCSPKSGHDTVSWYQQALGQGPQFIFQYYEEEERQRGNFPDRFSGHQFPNYSSELNVNALLLGDSALYLCASSSDSRGDTEAFFGQGTRLTVV.

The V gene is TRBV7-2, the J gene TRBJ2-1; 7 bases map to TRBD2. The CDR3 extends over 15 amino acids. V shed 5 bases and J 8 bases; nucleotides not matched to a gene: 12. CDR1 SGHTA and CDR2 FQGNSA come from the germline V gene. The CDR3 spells CASSRRDLRGDEQFF. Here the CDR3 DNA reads TGTGCCAGCAGCCGAAGGGACCTCCGGGGGGATGAGCAGTTCTTC.

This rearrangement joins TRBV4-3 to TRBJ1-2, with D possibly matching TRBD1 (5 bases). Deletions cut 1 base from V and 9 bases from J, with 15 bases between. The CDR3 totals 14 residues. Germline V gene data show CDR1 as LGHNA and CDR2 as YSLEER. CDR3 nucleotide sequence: TGCGCCAGCAGCCAAGGCCTCTTGGGGGAAAGCTACACCTTC. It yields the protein CASSQGLLGESYTF.

DNA of the CDR3: TGTGCCAGCAGCTTAGGGGCTACCTACGAGCAGTACTTC. It encodes CASSLGATYEQYF. The chain joins TRBV7-6 to TRBJ2-7; D gene uncertain. This CDR3 is 13 amino acids long. V was clipped by 1 base and J by 2 bases, with 6 bases between them. Germline assignment: CDR1 SGHVS and CDR2 FNYEAQ.